This T cell receptor beta chain was captured by sequencing in a study of cytomegalovirus exposure and HLA in healthy donors. Study-level information: An analysis done earlier identified approximately 120 million unique TCR beta sequences from 150 million to 200 million T cells.

Per germline, CDR1 MNHEY and CDR2 SVGAGI. The CDR3 sequence is 13 residues long. V shed 8 bases and J 4 bases; nucleotides not matched to a gene: 6. On this clone: Its antigen remains unknown.

Researchers ran the PCR with 60 Vbeta and 13 Jbeta primers. Some clones are missing from TCRdb's copy, which holds only in-frame ones; the method was immunoSEQ multiplex PCR. The sample includes some 90,000 clones, 70% to 80% of them seen just once. Findings and caveats of the study: Upon later analysis, TCR association rates were observed to vary by HLA locus, being highest for DRB1 and lowest for HLA-C. In a later analysis, parvovirus B19, influenza, CMV and Epstein-Barr virus appeared linked to several top co-occurrence clusters. In vitro data verified a few CMV-associated chains as specific for CMV antigens.

The receptor was derived from a woman aged 50 to 65 in good health and CMV-seropositive. This sequence joins TRBV6-5 and TRBJ2-7; 9 nucleotides match TRBD1. Sequencing was done on a sample of PBMCs. CDR3 in DNA: TGTGCCAGCGGTCGGGACAGGGAGTACGAGCAGTACTTC. Its translation is CASGRDREYEQYF.